This T cell receptor (beta chain) was recovered during a study of siplizumab effects on memory and regulatory T cells (dated by TCRdb to between 2017 and 2020). Regarding the complete study: The study examined how the anti-CD2 antibody siplizumab affects alloreactive T-cell subsets in allogeneic mixed lymphocyte reactions built from human PBMCs.

Broad study findings and their caveats: No functional confirmation was obtained for the suppressive function of proliferating Tregs from siplizumab cultures. The cumulative frequency of alloreactive sequences traceable to unstimulated CD4+ memory T cells was significantly reduced by siplizumab. Because sequences below about 10^-5 frequency were poorly captured, only a minor fraction of alloreactive clones could be mapped to unstimulated subsets. Roughly 80-95% of proliferating CD4+ or CD8+ clones could not be assigned a naive or memory phenotype. In reactions with siplizumab, an average of about 75% of mappable alloreactive CD4+ clones were Treg-derived, compared with 25% to 30% in control reactions. Compared with memory T cells, unstimulated naive T cells appeared more diverse, and naive cells seemed to make a substantial contribution to the alloresponse.

Between the V and J ends, shortened by 6 bases and 5 bases respectively, the junction contains 9 bases. Per the germline V gene (reference sequence), PRHDT is the CDR1 and FYEKMQ is the CDR2. From the cysteine through the phenylalanine, the CDR3 covers 12 amino acids. Only the CDR3 portion is preserved as DNA: 36 bases, with reading frame beginning at the first base. Library preparation employed the immunoSEQ multiplex PCR assay. About 10^5 TCR templates per sample were assayed by the deep sequencing platform. Genomic DNA extracted from sorted T cells was used for TCRbeta CDR3 sequencing. From the authors' description of their analysis: Clonal analysis of TCRbeta CDR3 data was done in the R programming language. Comparing unstimulated samples against CFSE-low samples taken after the reaction was how alloreactive CD4+ and CD8+ clones were defined. Regulatory or non-regulatory origin was assigned to alloreactive CD4+ clones by matching of sequences to sorted unstimulated Treg and non-Treg repertoires. TCRdb took this table from immuneACCESS and kept in-frame rearrangements with V and J called. Such tables lack part of the clones; where checked against another copy, unresolved V genes explain under half of the gap, and the rest is unexplained. The DNA gave D and trimming, while V, J and clone size come from that table. The sample includes 65,000 to 85,000 clones, with 93% observed a single time. Less than 5.5% of the sample is held by the ten biggest clonotypes.

Sorted unstimulated T cells and proliferating T cells recovered from mixed lymphocyte reactions underwent TCRbeta CDR3 sequencing. Fresh whole blood from 9 to 10 HLA-typed healthy donors served as the source for isolating PBMCs. To note about this clone: Its recognized antigen is unknown. Base qualities are not provided; no much larger clone lies one nucleotide away.

Recombination connected TRBV13 to TRBJ2-3, with the D gene too uncertain to name. The sequence was collected from a human donor in good health. The sequencing input was CD8+ T cells sorted from blood. The bases are TGTGCCAGCAGTACGTTCAGAGATACGCAGTATTTT. It specifies CASSTFRDTQYF.